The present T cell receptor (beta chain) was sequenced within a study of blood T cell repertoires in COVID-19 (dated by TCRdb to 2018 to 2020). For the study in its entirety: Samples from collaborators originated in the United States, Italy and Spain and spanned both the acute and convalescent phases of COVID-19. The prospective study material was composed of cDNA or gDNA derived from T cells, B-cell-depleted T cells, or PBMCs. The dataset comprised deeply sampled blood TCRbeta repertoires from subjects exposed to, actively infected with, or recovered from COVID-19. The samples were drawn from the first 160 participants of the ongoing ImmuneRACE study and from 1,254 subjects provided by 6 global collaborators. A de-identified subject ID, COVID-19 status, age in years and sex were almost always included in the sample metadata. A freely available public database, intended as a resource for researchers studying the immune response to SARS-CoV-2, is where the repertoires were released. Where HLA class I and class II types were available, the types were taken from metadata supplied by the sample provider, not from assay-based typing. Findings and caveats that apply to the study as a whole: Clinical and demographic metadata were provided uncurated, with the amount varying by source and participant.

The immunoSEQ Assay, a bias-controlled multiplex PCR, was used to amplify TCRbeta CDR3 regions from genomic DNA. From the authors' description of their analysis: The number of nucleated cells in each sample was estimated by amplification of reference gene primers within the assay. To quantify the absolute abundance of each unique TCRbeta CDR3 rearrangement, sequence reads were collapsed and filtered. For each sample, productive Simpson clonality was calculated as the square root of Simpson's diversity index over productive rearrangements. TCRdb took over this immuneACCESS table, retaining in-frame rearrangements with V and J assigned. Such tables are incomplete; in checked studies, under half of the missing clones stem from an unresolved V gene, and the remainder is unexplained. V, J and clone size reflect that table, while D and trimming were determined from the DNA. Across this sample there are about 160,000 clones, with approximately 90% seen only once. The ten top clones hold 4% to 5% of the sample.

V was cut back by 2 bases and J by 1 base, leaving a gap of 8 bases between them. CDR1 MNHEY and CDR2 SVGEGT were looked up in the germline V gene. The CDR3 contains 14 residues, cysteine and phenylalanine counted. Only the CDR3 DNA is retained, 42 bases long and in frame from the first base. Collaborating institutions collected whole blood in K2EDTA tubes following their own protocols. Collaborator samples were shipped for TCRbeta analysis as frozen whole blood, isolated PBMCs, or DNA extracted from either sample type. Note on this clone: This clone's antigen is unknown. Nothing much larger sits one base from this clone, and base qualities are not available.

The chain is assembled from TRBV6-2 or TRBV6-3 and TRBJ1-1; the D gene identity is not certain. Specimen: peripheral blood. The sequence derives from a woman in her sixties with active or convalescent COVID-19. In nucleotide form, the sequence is TGTGCCAGCAGTTACCCGCCAGGGAACACTGAAGCTTTCTTT. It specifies CASSYPPGNTEAFF.